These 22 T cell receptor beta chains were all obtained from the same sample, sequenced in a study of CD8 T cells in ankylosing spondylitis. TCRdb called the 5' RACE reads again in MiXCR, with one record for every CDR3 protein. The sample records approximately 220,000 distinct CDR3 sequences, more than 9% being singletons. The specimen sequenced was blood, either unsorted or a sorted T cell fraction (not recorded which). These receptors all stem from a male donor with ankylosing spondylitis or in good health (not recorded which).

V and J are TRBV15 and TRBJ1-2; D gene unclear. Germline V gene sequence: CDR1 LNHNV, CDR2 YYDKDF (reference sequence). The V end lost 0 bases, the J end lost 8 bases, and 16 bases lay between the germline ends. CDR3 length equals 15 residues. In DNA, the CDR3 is TGTGCCACCAGCAGAGATACGGGGTCCCGGACCGGCTACACCTTC. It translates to CATSRDTGSRTGYTF.

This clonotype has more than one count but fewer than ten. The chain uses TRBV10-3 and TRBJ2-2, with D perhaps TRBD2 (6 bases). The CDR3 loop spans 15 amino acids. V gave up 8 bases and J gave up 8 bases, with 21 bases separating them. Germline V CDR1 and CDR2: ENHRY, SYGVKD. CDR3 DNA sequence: TGTGCCATCGGGGCGGGGACCTCTTCTTCGGGGGAGCTGTTTTTT. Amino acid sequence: CAIGAGTSSSGELFF.

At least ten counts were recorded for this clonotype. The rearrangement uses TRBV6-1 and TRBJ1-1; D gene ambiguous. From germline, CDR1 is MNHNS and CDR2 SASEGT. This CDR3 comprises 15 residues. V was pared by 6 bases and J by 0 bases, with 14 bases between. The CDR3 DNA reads TGTGCCAGCAGCCAGACGCAACCCATGAACACTGAAGCTTTCTTT. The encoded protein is CASSQTQPMNTEAFF.

CDR3 protein: CASSLGTDGYTF. In nucleotides, the CDR3 is TGTGCCAGCAGCTTAGGGACGGATGGCTACACCTTC. The chain is built from TRBV7-9 and TRBJ1-2; D is unclear. The CDR3 extends over 12 amino acids. The germline CDR1 and CDR2 sequences are SEHNR and FQNEAQ (reference sequence). V was trimmed by 1 base and J by 6 bases, leaving 6 bases between them.

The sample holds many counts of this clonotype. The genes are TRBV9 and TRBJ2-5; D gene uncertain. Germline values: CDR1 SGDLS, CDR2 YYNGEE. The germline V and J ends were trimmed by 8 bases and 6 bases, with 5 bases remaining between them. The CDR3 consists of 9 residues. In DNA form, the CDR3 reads TGTGCCAGTATAAAGACCCAGTACTTC. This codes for CASIKTQYF.

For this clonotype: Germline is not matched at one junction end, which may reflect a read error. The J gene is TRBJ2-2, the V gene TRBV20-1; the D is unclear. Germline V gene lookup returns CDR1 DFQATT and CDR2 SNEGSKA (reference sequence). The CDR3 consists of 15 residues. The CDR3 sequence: CSARGAGSKTGELFF. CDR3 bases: TGCAGTGCTAGAGGGGCCGGTTCGAAAACCGGGGAGCTGTTTTTT.

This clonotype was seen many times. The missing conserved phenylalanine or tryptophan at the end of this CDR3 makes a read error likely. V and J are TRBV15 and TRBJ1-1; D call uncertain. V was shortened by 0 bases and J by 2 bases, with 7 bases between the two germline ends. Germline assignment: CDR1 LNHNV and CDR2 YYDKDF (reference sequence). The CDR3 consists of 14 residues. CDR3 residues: CATSRDPANTEAFL. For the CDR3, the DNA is TGTGCCACCAGCAGAGATCCGGCCAACACTGAAGCTTTCCTT.

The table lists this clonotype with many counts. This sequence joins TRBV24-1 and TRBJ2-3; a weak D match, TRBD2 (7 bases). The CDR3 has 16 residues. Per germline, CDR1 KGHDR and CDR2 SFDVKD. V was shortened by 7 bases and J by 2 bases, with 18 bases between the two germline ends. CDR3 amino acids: CATSIAGGGVTDTQYF. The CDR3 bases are TGTGCCACCAGCATCGCCGGCGGGGGCGTCACAGATACGCAGTATTTT.

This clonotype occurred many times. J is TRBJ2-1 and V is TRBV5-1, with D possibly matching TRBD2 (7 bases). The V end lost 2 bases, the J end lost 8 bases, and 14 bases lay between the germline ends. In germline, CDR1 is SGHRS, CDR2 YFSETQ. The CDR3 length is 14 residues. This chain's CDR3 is CASSFGGGAYEQFF. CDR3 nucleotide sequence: TGCGCCAGCAGCTTTGGGGGGGGGGCATATGAGCAGTTCTTC.

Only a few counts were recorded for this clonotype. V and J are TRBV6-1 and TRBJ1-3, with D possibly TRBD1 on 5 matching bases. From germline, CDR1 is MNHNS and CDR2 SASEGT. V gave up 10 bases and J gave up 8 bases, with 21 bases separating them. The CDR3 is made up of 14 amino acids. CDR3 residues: CATLKDRDEHTIYF. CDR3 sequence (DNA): TGTGCCACCCTTAAGGACCGGGACGAACACACCATATATTTT.

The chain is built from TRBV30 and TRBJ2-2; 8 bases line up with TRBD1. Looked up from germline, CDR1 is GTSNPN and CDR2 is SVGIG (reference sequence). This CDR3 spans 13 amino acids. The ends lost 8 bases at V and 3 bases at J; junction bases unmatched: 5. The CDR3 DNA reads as TGTGCCCGATCACAGGGGGACACCGGGGAGCTGTTTTTT. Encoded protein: CARSQGDTGELFF.

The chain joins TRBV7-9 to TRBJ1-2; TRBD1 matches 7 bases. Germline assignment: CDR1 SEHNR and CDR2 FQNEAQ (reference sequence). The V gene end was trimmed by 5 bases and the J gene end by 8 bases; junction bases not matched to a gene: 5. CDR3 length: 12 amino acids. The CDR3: CASSPTGVGYTF. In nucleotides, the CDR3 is TGTGCCAGCAGCCCAACAGGGGTAGGCTACACCTTC.

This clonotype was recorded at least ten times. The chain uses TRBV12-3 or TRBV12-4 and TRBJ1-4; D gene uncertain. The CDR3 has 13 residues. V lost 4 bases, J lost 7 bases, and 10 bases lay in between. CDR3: CASSSRPSEKLFF. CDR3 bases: TGTGCCAGCAGTTCGCGGCCCAGTGAAAAACTGTTTTTT.

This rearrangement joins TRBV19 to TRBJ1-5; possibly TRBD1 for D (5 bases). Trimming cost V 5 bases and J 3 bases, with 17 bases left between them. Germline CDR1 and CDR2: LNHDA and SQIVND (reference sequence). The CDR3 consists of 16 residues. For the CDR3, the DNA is TGTGCCAGTAGTCCCGAGGCAGGGTGGACCAATCAGCCCCAGCATTTT. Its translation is CASSPEAGWTNQPQHF.

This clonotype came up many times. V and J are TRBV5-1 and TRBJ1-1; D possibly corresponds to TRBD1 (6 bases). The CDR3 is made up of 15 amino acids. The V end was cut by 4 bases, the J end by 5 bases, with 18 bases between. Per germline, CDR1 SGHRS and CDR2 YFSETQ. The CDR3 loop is CASSRQSGGQTEAFF. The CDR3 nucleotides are TGCGCCAGCAGCCGCCAATCGGGGGGGCAGACTGAAGCTTTCTTT. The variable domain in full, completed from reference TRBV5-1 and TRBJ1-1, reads KAGVTQTPRYLIKTRGQQVTLSCSPISGHRSVSWYQQTPGQGLQFLFEYFSETQRNKGNFPGRFSGRQFSNSRSEMNVSTLELGDSALYLCASSRQSGGQTEAFFGQGTRLTVV.

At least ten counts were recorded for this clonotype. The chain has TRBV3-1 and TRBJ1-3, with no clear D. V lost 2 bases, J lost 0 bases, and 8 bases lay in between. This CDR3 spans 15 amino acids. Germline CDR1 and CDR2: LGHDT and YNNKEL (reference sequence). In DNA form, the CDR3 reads TGTGCCAGCAGCCAACCCCAGAACTCTGGAAACACCATATATTTT. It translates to CASSQPQNSGNTIYF.

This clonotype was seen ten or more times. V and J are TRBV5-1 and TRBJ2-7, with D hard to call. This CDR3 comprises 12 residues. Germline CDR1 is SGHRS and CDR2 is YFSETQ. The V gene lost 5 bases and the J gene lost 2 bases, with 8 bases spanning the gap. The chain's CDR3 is CASSGEAYEQYF. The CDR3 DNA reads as TGCGCCAGCAGTGGAGAGGCCTACGAGCAGTACTTC.

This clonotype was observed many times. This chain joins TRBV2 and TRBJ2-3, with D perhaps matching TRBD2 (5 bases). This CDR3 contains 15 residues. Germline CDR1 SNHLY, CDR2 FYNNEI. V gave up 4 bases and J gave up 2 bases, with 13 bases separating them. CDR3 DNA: TGTGCCAGCAGTGTAGATGCTAGCTCCACAGATACGCAGTATTTT. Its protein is CASSVDASSTDTQYF. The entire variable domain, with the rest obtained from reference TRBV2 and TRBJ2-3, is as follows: EPEVTQTPSHQVTQMGQEVILRCVPISNHLYFYWYRQILGQKVEFLVSFYNNEISEKSEIFDDQFSVERPDGSNFTLKIRSTKLEDSAMYFCASSVDASSTDTQYFGPGTRLTVL.

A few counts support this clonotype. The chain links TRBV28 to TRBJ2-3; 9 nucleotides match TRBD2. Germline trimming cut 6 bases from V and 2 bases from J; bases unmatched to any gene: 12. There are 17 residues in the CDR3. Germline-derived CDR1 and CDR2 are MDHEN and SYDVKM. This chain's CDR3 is CASSLPALAGTTDTQYF. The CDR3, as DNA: TGTGCCAGCAGCCTCCCAGCCCTAGCGGGGACCACAGATACGCAGTATTTT.

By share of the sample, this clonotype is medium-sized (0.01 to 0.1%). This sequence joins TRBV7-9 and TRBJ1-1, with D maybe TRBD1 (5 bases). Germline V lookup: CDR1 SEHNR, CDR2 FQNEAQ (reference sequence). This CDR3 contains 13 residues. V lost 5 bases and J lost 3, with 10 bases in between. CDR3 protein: CASSTGPYTEAFF. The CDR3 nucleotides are TGTGCCAGCAGCACAGGACCGTACACTGAAGCTTTCTTT. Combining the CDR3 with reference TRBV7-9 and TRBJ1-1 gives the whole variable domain DTGVSQNPRHKITKRGQNVTFRCDPISEHNRLYWYRQTLGQGPEFLTYFQNEAQLEKSRLLSDRFSAERPKGSFSTLEIQRTEQGDSAMYLCASSTGPYTEAFFGQGTRLTVV.

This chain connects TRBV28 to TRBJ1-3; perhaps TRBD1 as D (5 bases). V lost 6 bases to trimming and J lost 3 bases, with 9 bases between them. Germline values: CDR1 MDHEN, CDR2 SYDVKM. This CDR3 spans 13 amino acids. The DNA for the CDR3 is TGTGCCAGCAGACAGGACGGTGGAAACACCATATATTTT. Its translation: CASRQDGGNTIYF. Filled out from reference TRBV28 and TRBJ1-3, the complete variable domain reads DVKVTQSSRYLVKRTGEKVFLECVQDMDHENMFWYRQDPGLGLRLIYFSYDVKMKEKGDIPEGYSVSREKKERFSLILESASTNQTSMYLCASRQDGGNTIYFGEGSWLTVV.

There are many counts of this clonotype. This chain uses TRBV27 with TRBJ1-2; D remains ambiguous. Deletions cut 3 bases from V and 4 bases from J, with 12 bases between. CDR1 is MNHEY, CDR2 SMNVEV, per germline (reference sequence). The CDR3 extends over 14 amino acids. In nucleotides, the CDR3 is TGTGCCAGCAGTTTCGCCGGGATTTCCTATGGCTACACCTTC. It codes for CASSFAGISYGYTF.